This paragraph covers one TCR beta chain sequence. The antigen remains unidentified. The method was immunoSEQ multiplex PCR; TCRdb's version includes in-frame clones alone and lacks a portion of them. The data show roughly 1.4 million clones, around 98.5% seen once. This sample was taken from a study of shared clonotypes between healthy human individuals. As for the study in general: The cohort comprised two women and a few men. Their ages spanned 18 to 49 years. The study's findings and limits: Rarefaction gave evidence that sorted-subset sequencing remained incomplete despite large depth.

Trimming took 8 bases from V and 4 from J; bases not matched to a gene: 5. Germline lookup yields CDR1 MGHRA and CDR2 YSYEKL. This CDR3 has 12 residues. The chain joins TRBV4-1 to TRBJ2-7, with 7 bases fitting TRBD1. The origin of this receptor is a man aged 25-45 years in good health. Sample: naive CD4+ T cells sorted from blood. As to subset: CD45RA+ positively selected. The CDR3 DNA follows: TGCGCCAGCCAGGGACAGTCTTACGAGCAGTACTTC. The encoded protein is CASQGQSYEQYF.